This T cell receptor (beta chain) was identified during a study of CXCR3-negative and CXCR3-positive naive CD8 T cells. In the study overall: Overall TRB read output was around 130 million, and each library contained about 1.5 +/- 0.3 million reads.

A remark on this clonotype: Its antigen is currently unknown.

Carrying UMI labels, the TRB cDNA libraries were prepared through 5' RACE. TCRdb reprocessed the 5' RACE reads; each CDR3 protein has one entry and no DNA is given. The ten top clones account for about 0.42%, within a sample of 45,000 to 60,000 distinct CDR3 sequences. Germline V gives CDR1 MNHEY, CDR2 SMNVEV (reference sequence). The CDR3 is 15 amino acids. Study-wide findings and caveats: Diversity in memory CD8+ cells fell much lower than the comparably high levels seen in both naive subsets.

This clonotype was obtained from a human donor in good health. Some clones in this sample may be carry-over from other donors' samples. V is TRBV27 and J is TRBJ2-5; the D call from TCRdb, TRBD1, cannot be confirmed without DNA. The sample was naive CXCR3- CD8+ T cells from blood. Regarding subset: CD45RO-CCR7+CD27+CD95- naive CD8+ T cells lacking CXCR3 (TNR3-). The CDR3 here is CASRTGVAPQETQYF.